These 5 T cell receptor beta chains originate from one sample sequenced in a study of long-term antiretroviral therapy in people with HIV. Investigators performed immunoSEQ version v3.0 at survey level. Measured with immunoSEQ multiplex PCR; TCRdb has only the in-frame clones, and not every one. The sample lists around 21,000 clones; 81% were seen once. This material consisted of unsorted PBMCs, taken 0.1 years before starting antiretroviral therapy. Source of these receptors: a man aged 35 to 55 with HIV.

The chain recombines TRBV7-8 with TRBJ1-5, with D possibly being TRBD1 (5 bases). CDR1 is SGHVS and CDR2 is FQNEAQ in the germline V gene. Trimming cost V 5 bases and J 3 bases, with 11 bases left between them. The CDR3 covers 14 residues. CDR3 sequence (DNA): TGTGCCAGCAGCAAGGGACGGTTCAATCAGCCCCAGCATTTT. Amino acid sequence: CASSKGRFNQPQHF.

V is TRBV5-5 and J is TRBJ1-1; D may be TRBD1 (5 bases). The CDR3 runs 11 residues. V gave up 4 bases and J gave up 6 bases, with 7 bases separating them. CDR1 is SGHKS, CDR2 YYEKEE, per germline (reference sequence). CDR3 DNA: TGTGCCAGCAGCCTCAGGGCTGAAGCTTTCTTT. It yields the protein CASSLRAEAFF.

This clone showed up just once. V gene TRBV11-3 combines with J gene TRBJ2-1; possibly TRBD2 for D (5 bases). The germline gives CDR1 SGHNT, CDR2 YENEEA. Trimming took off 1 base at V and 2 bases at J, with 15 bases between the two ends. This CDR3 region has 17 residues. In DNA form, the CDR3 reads TGTGCCAGCAGCTTAGGTGTGGACGGGAATCCCTACAATGAGCAGTTCTTC. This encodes CASSLGVDGNPYNEQFF.

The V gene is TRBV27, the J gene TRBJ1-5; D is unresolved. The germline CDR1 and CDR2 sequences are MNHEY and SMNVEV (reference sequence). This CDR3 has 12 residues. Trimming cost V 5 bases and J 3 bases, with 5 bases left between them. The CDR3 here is CASSPHNQPQHF. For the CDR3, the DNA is TGTGCCAGCAGTCCCCACAATCAGCCCCAGCATTTT.

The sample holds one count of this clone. The CDR3 sequence: CASSFQTGAGNYGYTF. In DNA, the CDR3 is TGTGCCAGCAGTTTCCAGACAGGGGCGGGGAACTATGGCTACACCTTC. The chain employs TRBV6-6 and TRBJ1-2; 8 positions match TRBD1. CDR1 is MNHNY and CDR2 is SVGAGI in the germline V gene (reference sequence). This CDR3 contains 16 residues. The V segment lost 4 bases and the J segment 2 bases; nucleotides outside the gene matches: 9.